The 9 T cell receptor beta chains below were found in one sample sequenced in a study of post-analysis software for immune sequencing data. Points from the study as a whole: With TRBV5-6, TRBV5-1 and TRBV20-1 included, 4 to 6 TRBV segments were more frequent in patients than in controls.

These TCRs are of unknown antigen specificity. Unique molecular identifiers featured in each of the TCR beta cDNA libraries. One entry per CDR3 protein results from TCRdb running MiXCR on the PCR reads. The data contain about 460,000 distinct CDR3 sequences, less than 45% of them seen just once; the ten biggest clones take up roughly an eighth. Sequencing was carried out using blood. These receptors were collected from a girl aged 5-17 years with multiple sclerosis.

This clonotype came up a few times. This CDR3 is CASRPKGQGGGQETQYF. The DNA for the CDR3 is TGTGCCAGCAGGCCCAAAGGACAGGGAGGTGGCCAAGAGACCCAGTACTTC. The chain carries TRBV28 and TRBJ2-5; TRBD1 aligns across 8 bases. The V gene end was trimmed by 6 bases and the J gene end by 1 base; junction bases not matched to a gene: 13. Germline CDR1 MDHEN, CDR2 SYDVKM. This CDR3 contains 17 residues.

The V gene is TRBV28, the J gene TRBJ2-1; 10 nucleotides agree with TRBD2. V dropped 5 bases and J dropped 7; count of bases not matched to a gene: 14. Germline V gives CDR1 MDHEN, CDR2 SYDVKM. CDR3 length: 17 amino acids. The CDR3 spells CASSLLRLAGVANEQFF. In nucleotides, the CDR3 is TGTGCCAGCAGTCTCCTCCGTCTAGCGGGAGTAGCGAATGAGCAGTTCTTC.

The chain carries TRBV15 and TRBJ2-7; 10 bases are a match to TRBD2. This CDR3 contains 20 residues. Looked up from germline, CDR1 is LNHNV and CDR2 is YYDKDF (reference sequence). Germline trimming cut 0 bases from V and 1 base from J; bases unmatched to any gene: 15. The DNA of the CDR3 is TGTGCCACCAGCAGAGATCTCTGGCCTAGCGGGAGACCAACGTCCTACGAGCAGTACTTC. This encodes CATSRDLWPSGRPTSYEQYF.

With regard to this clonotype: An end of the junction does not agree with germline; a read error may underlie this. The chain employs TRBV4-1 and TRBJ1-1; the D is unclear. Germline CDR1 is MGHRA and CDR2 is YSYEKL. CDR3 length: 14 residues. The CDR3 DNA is TGCGCCAGTAGCCAAGAGCAGAGACACACTGAAGCTTTCTTT. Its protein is CASSQEQRHTEAFF.

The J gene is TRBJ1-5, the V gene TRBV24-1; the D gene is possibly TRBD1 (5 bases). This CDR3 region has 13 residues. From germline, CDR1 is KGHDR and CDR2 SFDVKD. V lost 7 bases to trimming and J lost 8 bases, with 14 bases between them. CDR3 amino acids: CATSQTAVEPQHF. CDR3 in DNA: TGTGCCACCAGCCAGACAGCCGTAGAGCCCCAGCATTTT.

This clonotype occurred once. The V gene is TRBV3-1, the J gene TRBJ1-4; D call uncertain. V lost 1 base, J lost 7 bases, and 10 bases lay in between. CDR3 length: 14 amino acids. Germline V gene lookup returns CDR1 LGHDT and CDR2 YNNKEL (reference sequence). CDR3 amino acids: CASSQVGGSEKLFF. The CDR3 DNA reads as TGTGCCAGCAGCCAAGTTGGAGGAAGTGAAAAACTGTTTTTT. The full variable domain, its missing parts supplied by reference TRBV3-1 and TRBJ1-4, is DTAVSQTPKYLVTQMGNDKSIKCEQNLGHDTMYWYKQDSKKFLKIMFSYNNKELIINETVPNRFSPKSPDKAHLNLHINSLELGDSAVYFCASSQVGGSEKLFFGSGTQLSVL.

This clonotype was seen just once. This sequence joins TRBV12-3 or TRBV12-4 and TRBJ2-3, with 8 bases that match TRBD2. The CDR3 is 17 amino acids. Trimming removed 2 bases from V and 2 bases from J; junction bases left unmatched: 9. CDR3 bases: TGTGCCAGCAGTTTAAGAGGACTAGCTGTAATCACAGATACGCAGTATTTT. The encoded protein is CASSLRGLAVITDTQYF.

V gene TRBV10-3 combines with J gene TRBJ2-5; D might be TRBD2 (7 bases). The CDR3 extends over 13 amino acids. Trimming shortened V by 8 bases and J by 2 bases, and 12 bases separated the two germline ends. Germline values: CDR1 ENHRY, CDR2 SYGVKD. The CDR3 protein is CAIGRGAQETQYF. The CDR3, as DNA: TGTGCCATCGGACGGGGGGCGCAAGAGACCCAGTACTTC.

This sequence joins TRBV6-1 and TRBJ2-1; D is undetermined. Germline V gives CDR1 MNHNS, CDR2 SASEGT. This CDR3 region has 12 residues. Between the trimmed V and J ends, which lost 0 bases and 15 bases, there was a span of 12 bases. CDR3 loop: CASSEAAAFGFF. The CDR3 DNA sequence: TGTGCCAGCAGTGAAGCGGCAGCATTTGGGTTCTTC.